A selection of T cell receptor beta chains follows, all from one sample in a study of CD8+ T cells in alopecia areata. Some clones are missing from TCRdb's copy, which holds only in-frame ones; the method was immunoSEQ multiplex PCR. Of some 200,000 clones in the sample, more than 45% were seen once. This specimen consisted of CD4+ T cells sorted from blood, obtained at week 4, from a patient treated with tofacitinib. The receptors stem from a human donor with alopecia areata. CDR3s include the opening cysteine and the closing phenylalanine or tryptophan. A D gene is named only where the DNA matches it firmly. For some rows the clone size is stated as once, few or many, or as a class when expanded; others skip it.

CDR3nt: TGTGCCAGCAGCTTACGGGGGCAGGGACCAGATACGCAGTATTTT; CDR3aa: CASSLRGQGPDTQYF; d_gene: NA; abundance: NA; j_gene: TRBJ2-3; v_gene: TRBV7-3
CDR3nt: TGTGCCCGAGGGGACAACGGGCCCCTTTATGGCTACACCTTC; CDR3aa: CARGDNGPLYGYTF; d_gene: NA; abundance: NA; j_gene: TRBJ1-2; v_gene: TRBV30
CDR3nt: TGCAGCGTTGCTTTGAAGCGGGGGGGCCTGGTGACGGAGACCCAGTACTTC; CDR3aa: CSVALKRGGLVTETQYF; d_gene: TRBD2; abundance: few; j_gene: TRBJ2-5; v_gene: TRBV29-1
CDR3nt: TGCAGCGTTGATACACAGGGGAATGAAAAACTGTTTTTT; CDR3aa: CSVDTQGNEKLFF; d_gene: TRBD1; abundance: few; j_gene: TRBJ1-4; v_gene: TRBV29-1
CDR3nt: TGTGCCAGCATGGGAGTTTGGGGCAGGGAAGTGGAGGATGCCGCTGAAGCTTTCTTT; CDR3aa: CASMGVWGREVEDAAEAFF; d_gene: NA; abundance: NA; j_gene: TRBJ1-1; v_gene: TRBV27
CDR3nt: TGCGCCAGCAGCTTGACAGGGGCTGGTCAGCCCCAGCATTTT; CDR3aa: CASSLTGAGQPQHF; d_gene: TRBD1; abundance: NA; j_gene: TRBJ1-5; v_gene: TRBV5-1
CDR3nt: TGCAGCGTTGAAGAGCAACAACAGAACACTGAAGCTTTCTTT; CDR3aa: CSVEEQQQNTEAFF; d_gene: NA; abundance: few; j_gene: TRBJ1-1; v_gene: TRBV29-1
CDR3nt: TGTGCCAGCAGCGCCGGGCACAGGGCTAATCAGCCCCAGCATTTT; CDR3aa: CASSAGHRANQPQHF; d_gene: NA; abundance: NA; j_gene: TRBJ1-5; v_gene: TRBV11-2
CDR3nt: TGCGCCAGCAACAACCTAGACGGCAATGAGCAGTTCTTC; CDR3aa: CASNNLDGNEQFF; d_gene: NA; abundance: NA; j_gene: TRBJ2-1; v_gene: TRBV5-1
CDR3nt: TGCGCCAGCAGCCCCGGACAGGACTATTCACCCCTCCACTTT; CDR3aa: CASSPGQDYSPLHF; d_gene: TRBD1; abundance: few; j_gene: TRBJ1-6; v_gene: TRBV5-1
CDR3nt: TGCAGCGTCGGGGGTAGGGTCCAAGAGACCCAGTACTTC; CDR3aa: CSVGGRVQETQYF; d_gene: NA; abundance: NA; j_gene: TRBJ2-5; v_gene: TRBV29-1
CDR3nt: TGTGCCAGCAGCGTAGACCTGAACGATGGCTACACCTTC; CDR3aa: CASSVDLNDGYTF; d_gene: NA; abundance: NA; j_gene: TRBJ1-2; v_gene: TRBV9
CDR3nt: TGTGCCAGCAGTGTGGTCGGGAACACTGAAGCTTTCTTT; CDR3aa: CASSVVGNTEAFF; d_gene: NA; abundance: NA; j_gene: TRBJ1-1; v_gene: TRBV6-1
CDR3nt: TGTGCCAGCTCGGACAGGACGTCCTATGGCTACACCTTC; CDR3aa: CASSDRTSYGYTF; d_gene: TRBD1; abundance: NA; j_gene: TRBJ1-2; v_gene: TRBV7-9
CDR3nt: TGCGCCAGCAGCGCCTGGACAGGGGTGAACACTGAAGCTTTCTTT; CDR3aa: CASSAWTGVNTEAFF; d_gene: TRBD1; abundance: NA; j_gene: TRBJ1-1; v_gene: TRBV4-3
CDR3nt: TGTGCCAGCAGCCCCTTGGGGGGTCCTAACAATGAGCAGTTCTTC; CDR3aa: CASSPLGGPNNEQFF; d_gene: NA; abundance: NA; j_gene: TRBJ2-1; v_gene: TRBV5-6
CDR3nt: TGTGCCACCGGGTCGTTGGCAGATACGCAGTATTTT; CDR3aa: CATGSLADTQYF; d_gene: NA; abundance: NA; j_gene: TRBJ2-3; v_gene: TRBV6-5
CDR3nt: TGCGCCAGCAGCTTGGAGGACAGGGTAAACACTGAAGCTTTCTTT; CDR3aa: CASSLEDRVNTEAFF; d_gene: TRBD1; abundance: once; j_gene: TRBJ1-1; v_gene: TRBV5-1
CDR3nt: TGCAGCGTTGCACAGGGCGGCAATGAGCAGTTCTTC; CDR3aa: CSVAQGGNEQFF; d_gene: NA; abundance: NA; j_gene: TRBJ2-1; v_gene: TRBV29-1
CDR3nt: TGTGCCAGCACCCCTCCCCATCATGCGGGGGCCCGCTACAATGAGCAGTTCTTC; CDR3aa: CASTPPHHAGARYNEQFF; d_gene: NA; abundance: few; j_gene: TRBJ2-1; v_gene: TRBV10-3
CDR3nt: TGTGCCAGCAGCCCAGACGCGAGGGGGGGCGAGCAGTACTTC; CDR3aa: CASSPDARGGEQYF; d_gene: NA; abundance: NA; j_gene: TRBJ2-7; v_gene: TRBV13
CDR3nt: TGTGCCAGCAGCGCGAGCCCCGCCGGTGCGGCGGCGGAGACCCAGTACTTC; CDR3aa: CASSASPAGAAAETQYF; d_gene: NA; abundance: once; j_gene: TRBJ2-5; v_gene: TRBV9
CDR3nt: TGCGCCAGCAGCCAAGATAAACTGAGCAATCAGCCCCAGCATTTT; CDR3aa: CASSQDKLSNQPQHF; d_gene: NA; abundance: NA; j_gene: TRBJ1-5; v_gene: TRBV4-3
CDR3nt: TGTGCCAGCTCGCCCCGGGGCTCGTTTAAAGGATCACCCCTCCACTTT; CDR3aa: CASSPRGSFKGSPLHF; d_gene: NA; abundance: NA; j_gene: TRBJ1-6; v_gene: TRBV18
CDR3nt: TGTGCCTGGAAAGGGAGGACAGATAACTATGGCTACACCTTC; CDR3aa: CAWKGRTDNYGYTF; d_gene: NA; abundance: NA; j_gene: TRBJ1-2; v_gene: TRBV30
CDR3nt: TGTGCCACCGGACAGGGTCAATTCGGCTACACCTTC; CDR3aa: CATGQGQFGYTF; d_gene: TRBD1; abundance: NA; j_gene: TRBJ1-2; v_gene: TRBV5-6
CDR3nt: TGTGCCAGCAGCTTACGTAGTCCTTCAAACACTGAAGCTTTCTTT; CDR3aa: CASSLRSPSNTEAFF; d_gene: NA; abundance: NA; j_gene: TRBJ1-1; v_gene: TRBV7-6
CDR3nt: TGTGCCAGCAGCCCACCAGGGGACTATGGCTACACCTTC; CDR3aa: CASSPPGDYGYTF; d_gene: NA; abundance: NA; j_gene: TRBJ1-2; v_gene: TRBV7-2
CDR3nt: TGTGCCTGGAGTGTAAAGGGGGTTGAAAAACTGTTTTTT; CDR3aa: CAWSVKGVEKLFF; d_gene: NA; abundance: NA; j_gene: TRBJ1-4; v_gene: TRBV30
CDR3nt: TGTGCCAGCAGCCTCGATAATCGGGGAGCTGAAGCTTTCTTT; CDR3aa: CASSLDNRGAEAFF; d_gene: NA; abundance: few; j_gene: TRBJ1-1; v_gene: TRBV7-3
CDR3nt: TGTGCCTGGAGTGTAATGGGGGCTGGTGAAAAACTGTTTTTT; CDR3aa: CAWSVMGAGEKLFF; d_gene: NA; abundance: once; j_gene: TRBJ1-4; v_gene: TRBV30
CDR3nt: TGCAGCGTTGGCCTTTTCGGGGAAACTGAAGCTTTCTTT; CDR3aa: CSVGLFGETEAFF; d_gene: NA; abundance: few; j_gene: TRBJ1-1; v_gene: TRBV29-1
CDR3nt: TGTGCCAGCTCGCGGACTAGCGGTAGCCAAGAGACCCAGTACTTC; CDR3aa: CASSRTSGSQETQYF; d_gene: TRBD2; abundance: NA; j_gene: TRBJ2-5; v_gene: TRBV18
CDR3nt: TGTGCCAGCAGTCAGGACAGCAATCAGCCCCAGCATTTT; CDR3aa: CASSQDSNQPQHF; d_gene: NA; abundance: NA; j_gene: TRBJ1-5; v_gene: TRBV2
CDR3nt: TGTGCCAGTAGGAGAGGGCTGTACGGCTACACCTTC; CDR3aa: CASRRGLYGYTF; d_gene: NA; abundance: few; j_gene: TRBJ1-2; v_gene: TRBV19
CDR3nt: TGTGCCAGCAGTTTCGCTGGGTTCGGGTACGAGCAGTACTTC; CDR3aa: CASSFAGFGYEQYF; d_gene: NA; abundance: NA; j_gene: TRBJ2-7; v_gene: TRBV27
CDR3nt: TGTGCCTGGAGTGTAGGGGGAGGCCAGCCCCAGCATTTT; CDR3aa: CAWSVGGGQPQHF; d_gene: NA; abundance: NA; j_gene: TRBJ1-5; v_gene: TRBV30
CDR3nt: TGTGCCAGCAGCTGGGGGACAGGAAGCAATCAGCCCCAGCATTTT; CDR3aa: CASSWGTGSNQPQHF; d_gene: TRBD1; abundance: NA; j_gene: TRBJ1-5; v_gene: TRBV7-9
CDR3nt: TGTGCCAGCCGGACAGTGGCGGTCAACGTCCTGACTTTC; CDR3aa: CASRTVAVNVLTF; d_gene: NA; abundance: NA; j_gene: TRBJ2-6; v_gene: TRBV6-5
CDR3nt: TGCAGCGACAGGGGCCCCGGTGACGAGCAGTACTTC; CDR3aa: CSDRGPGDEQYF; d_gene: TRBD1; abundance: NA; j_gene: TRBJ2-7; v_gene: TRBV29-1
CDR3nt: TGTGCCAGCAGCCGCATGACCGGGTTGCGGGAGACCCAGTACTTC; CDR3aa: CASSRMTGLRETQYF; d_gene: NA; abundance: few; j_gene: TRBJ2-5; v_gene: TRBV7-2
CDR3nt: TGTGCCAGCAGTTACAGGGGCCCGCCCTACGAGCAGTACTTC; CDR3aa: CASSYRGPPYEQYF; d_gene: NA; abundance: NA; j_gene: TRBJ2-7; v_gene: TRBV6-5
CDR3nt: TGCAGCGTTACTCCGGGGACGACAGTGAACACTGAAGCTTTCTTT; CDR3aa: CSVTPGTTVNTEAFF; d_gene: NA; abundance: NA; j_gene: TRBJ1-1; v_gene: TRBV29-1
CDR3nt: TGTGCCAGCATAACCAGGACAGGGATGTTGGCTGAAGCTTTCTTT; CDR3aa: CASITRTGMLAEAFF; d_gene: TRBD1; abundance: many; j_gene: TRBJ1-1; v_gene: TRBV27
CDR3nt: TGTGCCATCAGTGAGCTTAAAGGGGCGGGCGAGCAGTACTTC; CDR3aa: CAISELKGAGEQYF; d_gene: NA; abundance: NA; j_gene: TRBJ2-7; v_gene: TRBV10-3
CDR3nt: TGTGCCAGCAGCCAAGGGGGCTCAGGCCGGGGATCCCTCCACTTT; CDR3aa: CASSQGGSGRGSLHF; d_gene: NA; abundance: few; j_gene: TRBJ1-6; v_gene: TRBV14
CDR3nt: TGCAGCGCCCGGACTAATAGCAATCAGCCCCAGCATTTT; CDR3aa: CSARTNSNQPQHF; d_gene: NA; abundance: few; j_gene: TRBJ1-5; v_gene: TRBV29-1
CDR3nt: TGCAGTACCCTTAGCACAGATACGCAGTATTTT; CDR3aa: CSTLSTDTQYF; d_gene: NA; abundance: NA; j_gene: TRBJ2-3; v_gene: TRBV29-1
CDR3nt: TGTGCCTGGAGTGTAAGCGGGGGGGCCGGAGATACGCAGTATTTT; CDR3aa: CAWSVSGGAGDTQYF; d_gene: TRBD2; abundance: many; j_gene: TRBJ2-3; v_gene: TRBV30
CDR3nt: TGTGCCAGCAGCCCACAGGGCACCAACTATGGCTACACCTTC; CDR3aa: CASSPQGTNYGYTF; d_gene: NA; abundance: NA; j_gene: TRBJ1-2; v_gene: TRBV7-8
CDR3nt: TGCGCCAGCAGCCAAGATGGTGGAAATAGGGAAAAACTGTTTTTT; CDR3aa: CASSQDGGNREKLFF; d_gene: NA; abundance: NA; j_gene: TRBJ1-4; v_gene: TRBV4-3
CDR3nt: TGTGCCAGCAGCTTAGACCAGGGCACAGATACGCAGTATTTT; CDR3aa: CASSLDQGTDTQYF; d_gene: NA; abundance: NA; j_gene: TRBJ2-3; v_gene: TRBV7-2
CDR3nt: TGCAGCGTTGCAAGTGAAAAACTGTTTTTT; CDR3aa: CSVASEKLFF; d_gene: NA; abundance: NA; j_gene: TRBJ1-4; v_gene: TRBV29-1
CDR3nt: TGCGCCAGCAGCGCGGGACTAGCGGGTCGTGAGGCAGATACGCAGTATTTT; CDR3aa: CASSAGLAGREADTQYF; d_gene: TRBD2; abundance: once; j_gene: TRBJ2-3; v_gene: TRBV5-1